These 28 T cell receptor beta chains originate from one sample sequenced in a study of tumor-infiltrating lymphocytes in primary liver carcinoma. Total RNA amounting to approximately 460 ng was the source from which TCR beta cDNA was made with a constant-region primer. The TCR beta library was amplified through three nested multiplex PCR rounds in a modified ARM-PCR procedure. The opening two PCR rounds, about 11 cycles each, paired TRBV1-TRBV30 forward primers with a C-beta reverse primer. TCRdb fed the multiplex PCR reads into MiXCR, producing one record per CDR3 protein. This sample has approximately 320,000 distinct CDR3 sequences; 50% to 75% occur once, and the top ten carry about a sixth. Germline DNA was also extracted, and blood RNA derived from unsorted whole blood. Source material: peripheral blood. These receptors were collected from a woman younger than 45 with primary liver carcinoma and hepatitis B virus infection.

The chain joins TRBV12-2 to TRBJ2-1; the D call TRBD1 from the table was never checked on the DNA. TRBV12-2 is designated a pseudogene. The CDR3 has 15 amino acids. CDR3 loop: CASRLRGQGSYEQFF. CDR3 sequence (DNA): TGTGCAAGTCGCTTGCGGGGTCAGGGGAGCTATGAGCAGTTCTTC.

Concerning this clonotype itself: At one boundary the junction diverges from the germline segment, which might be a read error. J is TRBJ2-3 and V is TRBV11-3; D may be TRBD1 (6 bases). Germline V gene data show CDR1 as SGHNT and CDR2 as YENEEA. CDR3 length: 13 residues. The CDR3 nucleotides are TGTGCTAGCAGCTTAGAGGGGGTGCGTACGCAGTATTTT. Protein sequence: CASSLEGVRTQYF.

With regard to this clonotype: The junction and the germline gene differ at one end; a read error may be behind it. The chain links TRBV6-2 or TRBV6-3 to TRBJ2-7; 10 nucleotides agree with TRBD1. Germline values: CDR1 MNHEY, CDR2 SVGEGT. The CDR3 covers 16 residues. The CDR3 is CTSRTPTGTGVYEQYF. Here the CDR3 DNA reads TGTACCAGCAGAACCCCGACCGGGACAGGGGTCTACGAGCAGTACTTC.

In this sample, this clonotype turned up many times. The chain combines TRBV11-3 with TRBJ1-1, with a tentative D call TRBD1 (5 bases). Germline V gene data show CDR1 as SGHNT and CDR2 as YENEEA. This CDR3 has 12 amino acids. V was shortened by 3 bases and J by 5 bases, with 7 bases between the two germline ends. The DNA of the CDR3 is TGTGCCAGCAGCTTCGGGGGGACTGAAGCTTTCTTT. Its protein product is CASSFGGTEAFF.

CDR3 amino acids: CASSEEDRVAFF. DNA of the CDR3: TGTGCCAGCAGTGAAGAAGACAGGGTAGCTTTCTTT. The rearrangement uses TRBV6-1 and TRBJ1-1; 7 bases align to TRBD1. Unmatched junction bases numbered 3, after V lost 1 base and J lost 10 bases. Germline V gene sequence: CDR1 MNHNS, CDR2 SASEGT. The CDR3 extends over 12 amino acids.

Points on this clonotype: At one of its ends the junction is not consistent with the germline gene, which may arise from a read error. J is TRBJ2-7 and V is TRBV30; D ambiguous. Germline V gene data show CDR1 as GTSNPN and CDR2 as SVGIG (reference sequence). There are 13 residues in the CDR3. The CDR3 coding sequence is TGTGCCTGGATGGATTTTAGGATCTACGAGCAGCACTTC. Amino acid sequence: CAWMDFRIYEQHF.

This clonotype was counted ten times or more. The V gene is TRBV29-1, the J gene TRBJ2-2; D possibly uses TRBD1 or TRBD2 (5 bases each). Germline assignment: CDR1 SQVTM and CDR2 ANQGSEA. Trimming pared 6 bases from V and 6 bases from J, leaving 11 bases between. The CDR3 runs to 12 residues. This CDR3 reads CSVRVGAGELFF. CDR3 coding DNA: TGCAGCGTAAGGGTGGGGGCCGGGGAGCTGTTTTTT.

The chain uses TRBV12-3 or TRBV12-4 and TRBJ2-5; 7 positions agree with TRBD2. This CDR3 has 13 amino acids. The V segment lost 6 bases and the J segment 4 bases; nucleotides outside the gene matches: 5. This CDR3 is CASRAGEVETQYF. The CDR3 DNA sequence: TGTGCCAGCAGGGCGGGAGAGGTAGAGACCCAGTACTTC.

This chain uses TRBV10-3 with TRBJ2-7; 7 nucleotides align to TRBD1. V shed 6 bases and J 0 bases; nucleotides not matched to a gene: 5. The germline CDR1 and CDR2 sequences are ENHRY and SYGVKD. The CDR3 has 14 residues. This CDR3 reads CAISGTASSYEQYF. CDR3 DNA: TGTGCCATCAGCGGGACAGCGTCCTCCTACGAGCAGTACTTC.

Written as DNA, the CDR3 is TGTGCCAGCAGCATGAGGGGGGCGTGGTATGGCTACACCTTC. Translating gives CASSMRGAWYGYTF. V and J are TRBV21-1 and TRBJ1-2; TRBD1 is taken as the D call from the table, unchecked against the DNA. TRBV21-1 represents a pseudogene. The CDR3 is 14 residues long.

Notes on this clonotype: At one of its ends the junction is not consistent with the germline gene, which may arise from a read error. CDR3 sequence (DNA): TGCAGCGTTGGAGGGGCTAGCTCCTACGAGCGGTACTTC. Residues: CSVGGASSYERYF. The rearrangement joins TRBV29-1 to TRBJ2-7, with D possibly called TRBD1 or TRBD2 (5 bases each). CDR1 is SQVTM, CDR2 ANQGSEA, per germline. The length of the CDR3 is 13 residues.

Details on this clonotype: A much larger clone lies one base from this, so it may be a read error. The V and J genes are TRBV6-5 and TRBJ2-3; D gene ambiguous. The CDR3 has 12 residues. CDR1 is MNHEY, CDR2 SVGAGI, per germline. Trimming removed 7 bases at V and 7 bases at J, with 12 bases between. The CDR3 DNA is TGTGCCAGCAATACACCTCCGAATACGCAGTATTTT. Translating gives CASNTPPNTQYF.

This clonotype was picked up a small number of times. The chain carries TRBV6-2 or TRBV6-3 and TRBJ1-2; D not certain. There are 16 residues in the CDR3. V was pared by 4 bases and J by 1 base, with 16 bases between. Germline V CDR1 and CDR2: MNHEY, SVGEGT. CDR3: CASSLPGTTNNYGYTF. CDR3 coding DNA: TGTGCCAGCAGTTTACCCGGCACAACCAATAACTATGGCTACACCTTC.

The chain joins TRBV28 to TRBJ2-5; D uncertain. The CDR3 length is 13 residues. Germline CDR1 MDHEN, CDR2 SYDVKM. V lost 5 bases, J lost 5 bases, and 12 bases lay in between. This chain's CDR3 is CASSRLAEETQYF. The CDR3, as DNA: TGTGCCAGCAGTCGACTCGCTGAGGAGACCCAGTACTTC.

This clonotype showed up just a few times. The V and J genes are TRBV6-1 and TRBJ2-1, with 8 bases aligning to TRBD2. The CDR3 spans 15 residues. The J segment lost 2 bases and the V segment lost 6 bases, leaving 6 bases of the junction unmatched. Germline V gene sequence: CDR1 MNHNS, CDR2 SASEGT. CDR3 nucleotide sequence: TGTGCCAGCAGGACTAGCGCCGCGACCTACAATGAGCAGTTCTTC. It codes for CASRTSAATYNEQFF.

The gene calls are TRBV28 and TRBJ2-1; TRBD2 is a possible D gene (5 bases). CDR1 and CDR2 (germline): MDHEN, SYDVKM. Trimming shortened V by 5 bases and J by 6 bases, and 20 bases separated the two germline ends. CDR3 length: 16 amino acids. The CDR3 sequence is CASSRPGPSRGNEQFF. The CDR3 nucleotides are TGTGCCAGCAGTCGCCCCGGACCTAGCCGCGGCAATGAGCAGTTCTTC.

About this clonotype itself: A much bigger clone sits one base away, suggesting this may be a read error. This chain joins TRBV6-2 or TRBV6-3 and TRBJ1-1; no clear D. Germline CDR1 MNHEY, CDR2 SVGEGT. The germline V and J ends were trimmed by 10 bases and 10 bases, with 22 bases remaining between them. CDR3 size: 13 residues. CDR3 protein: CAIIPTVGSVAFF. CDR3 in DNA: TGTGCCATCATTCCTACAGTGGGATCGGTAGCTTTCTTT.

V usage is TRBV7-2 and J usage is TRBJ2-3, with no clear D. Germline V gene lookup returns CDR1 SGHTA and CDR2 FQGNSA. V was pared by 5 bases and J by 1 base, with 13 bases between. The CDR3 loop spans 15 amino acids. Here the CDR3 DNA reads TGTGCCAGCAGCCTCCCCCTCGCCCGCACAGATACGCAGTATTTT. Protein: CASSLPLARTDTQYF. Full variable domain (remainder filled in from reference TRBV7-2 and TRBJ2-3): GAGVSQSPSNKVTEKGKDVELRCDPISGHTALYWYRQSLGQGLEFLIYFQGNSAPDKSGLPSDRFSAERTGGSVSTLTIQRTQQEDSAVYLCASSLPLARTDTQYFGPGTRLTVL.

This clonotype occurred a few times. Being one base from a much bigger clone, this may be a read error. The chain has TRBV29-1 and TRBJ2-3, with D perhaps given as TRBD1 or TRBD2 (5 bases each). Germline lookup yields CDR1 SQVTM and CDR2 ANQGSEA. The CDR3 consists of 16 residues. The CDR3, as DNA: TGCAGCGTTGCGGGGCGCAAAGAAGGAAGCACAGATACGCTGTATTTT. Its protein is CSVAGRKEGSTDTLYF.

Concerning this clonotype itself: Just one base apart from a much larger clone, this may be a read error. This sequence joins TRBV12-3 or TRBV12-4 and TRBJ2-1, with TRBD2 identical over 16 bases. The length of the CDR3 is 15 residues. The J segment lost 12 bases and the V segment lost 5 bases, leaving 7 bases of the junction unmatched. CDR3 DNA sequence: TGTGCCAGCAGTCCGGGACTAGCGGGAGGGCAAGGGCAGTTCTTC. Translation gives CASSPGLAGGQGQFF.

This clonotype was observed many times. The chain combines TRBV12-3 or TRBV12-4 with TRBJ1-1; D is unresolved. This CDR3 is built from 12 residues. Trimming removed 4 bases at V and 9 bases at J, with 12 bases between. CDR3: CASSSGTEKAFF. The CDR3 bases are TGTGCCAGCAGTTCGGGTACCGAAAAAGCTTTCTTT.

In regard to this clonotype: A read error may be the cause here, since a much bigger clone is one base away. The genes are TRBV29-1 and TRBJ2-3; D unclear. This CDR3 spans 12 amino acids. Between the trimmed V and J ends, which lost 8 bases and 0 bases, there was a span of 9 bases. CDR1 is SQVTM, CDR2 ANQGSEA, per germline. The CDR3 here is CSRSGSTDTQYF. The CDR3 bases are TGCAGCAGGTCGGGTAGCACAGATACGCAGTATTTT.

The gene calls are TRBV7-9 and TRBJ2-3, with no clear D. Trimming removed 11 bases from V and 8 bases from J, with 17 bases in between. Germline lookup yields CDR1 SEHNR and CDR2 FQNEAQ (reference sequence). The CDR3 spans 12 residues. CDR3: CACRSGEGTQYF. In DNA form, the CDR3 reads TGTGCCTGCCGCTCTGGAGAAGGTACGCAGTATTTT.

This clonotype was observed a handful of times. The CDR3 region is CASSFRGTNTGELFF. The CDR3 DNA reads TGTGCCAGCAGCTTCAGGGGCACAAACACCGGGGAGCTGTTTTTT. This chain connects TRBV7-8 to TRBJ2-2; TRBD1 is a possible D gene (6 bases). The CDR3 extends over 15 amino acids. The V end lost 3 bases, the J end lost 2 bases, and 10 bases lay between the germline ends. Germline-derived CDR1 and CDR2 are SGHVS and FQNEAQ. The full variable domain, in which reference TRBV7-8 and TRBJ2-2 provide the parts outside the CDR3, is GAGVSQSPRYKVAKRGQDVALRCDPISGHVSLFWYQQALGQGPEFLTYFQNEAQLDKSGLPSDRFFAERPEGSVSTLKIQRTQQEDSAVYLCASSFRGTNTGELFFGEGSRLTVL.

Worth noting for this clonotype: This may be a read error, as it is one base from a much larger clone. The chain is built from TRBV29-1 and TRBJ1-1; D is unclear. The V gene lost 5 bases and the J gene lost 8 bases, with 24 bases spanning the gap. Germline assignment: CDR1 SQVTM and CDR2 ANQGSEA. The CDR3 is 15 residues long. CDR3 residues: CSVILFSGIMTEAFF. The CDR3 nucleotides are TGCAGCGTTATATTATTCTCCGGGATAATGACCGAAGCTTTCTTT.

As concerns this clonotype: The CDR3 ends on some other residue instead of the conserved phenylalanine or tryptophan, so this is likely a read error. This chain links TRBV12-3 or TRBV12-4 with TRBJ2-2, with 8 nucleotides matching TRBD1. This CDR3 has 18 amino acids. J gave up 7 bases and V 0 bases, and 13 bases lay outside the gene matches. The CDR3 DNA reads TGTGCCAGCAGTTTAGCAGGAAGCATCCAGGGGGCCGGCGGGGAGCTGTTTTTA. Protein: CASSLAGSIQGAGGELFL.

Points on this clonotype: No conserved phenylalanine or tryptophan is present at the end of the CDR3, so a read error is the likely explanation. The V gene is TRBV11-1, the J gene TRBJ2-7; D ambiguous. Germline V CDR1 and CDR2: SGHAT, FQDESV (reference sequence). CDR3 length: 13 residues. Between the trimmed V and J ends, which lost 1 base and 6 bases, there was a span of 10 bases. CDR3 DNA sequence: TGTGCCAGCAGCTTAGGATATTTCCGCGAGCAGTACTTA. Translated, it gives CASSLGYFREQYL.

The sample holds many counts of this clonotype. This rearrangement joins TRBV6-6 to TRBJ1-2; TRBD1 agrees at 9 bases. CDR1 MNHNY and CDR2 SVGAGI come from the germline V gene (reference sequence). Unmatched junction bases numbered 8, after V lost 4 bases and J lost 8 bases. This CDR3 has 14 residues. The CDR3 region has the DNA TGTGCCAGCAGTTTGCCTGGGACAGGGTGGGGCTACACCTTC. Its translation is CASSLPGTGWGYTF.